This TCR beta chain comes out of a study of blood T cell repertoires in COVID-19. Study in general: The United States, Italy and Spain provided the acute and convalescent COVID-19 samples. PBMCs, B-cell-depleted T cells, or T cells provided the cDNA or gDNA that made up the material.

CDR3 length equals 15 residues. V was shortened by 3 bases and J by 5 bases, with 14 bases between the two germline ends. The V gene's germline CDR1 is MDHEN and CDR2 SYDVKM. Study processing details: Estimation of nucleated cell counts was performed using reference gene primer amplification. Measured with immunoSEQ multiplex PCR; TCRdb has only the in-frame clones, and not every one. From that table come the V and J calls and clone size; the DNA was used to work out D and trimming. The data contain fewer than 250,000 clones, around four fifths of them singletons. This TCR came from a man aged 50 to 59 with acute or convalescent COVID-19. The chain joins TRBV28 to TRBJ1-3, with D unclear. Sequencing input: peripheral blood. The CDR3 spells CASSFRGDPRNTIYF. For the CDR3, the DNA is TGTGCCAGCAGTTTTAGAGGCGATCCCAGAAACACCATATATTTT.